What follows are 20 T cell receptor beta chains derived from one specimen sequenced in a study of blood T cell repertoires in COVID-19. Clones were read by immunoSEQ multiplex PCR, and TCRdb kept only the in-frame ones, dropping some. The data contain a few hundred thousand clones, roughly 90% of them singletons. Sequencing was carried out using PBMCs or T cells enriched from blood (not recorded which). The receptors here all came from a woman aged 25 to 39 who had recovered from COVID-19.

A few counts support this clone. The CDR3 spells CASSDYGRNTEAFF. For the CDR3, the DNA is TGTGCCAGCAGCGACTACGGGCGGAACACTGAAGCTTTCTTT. The chain joins TRBV7-2 to TRBJ1-1; D uncertain. The CDR3 extends over 14 amino acids. Trimming took 5 bases from V and 1 from J, leaving 11 bases between them. Germline assignment: CDR1 SGHTA and CDR2 FQGNSA.

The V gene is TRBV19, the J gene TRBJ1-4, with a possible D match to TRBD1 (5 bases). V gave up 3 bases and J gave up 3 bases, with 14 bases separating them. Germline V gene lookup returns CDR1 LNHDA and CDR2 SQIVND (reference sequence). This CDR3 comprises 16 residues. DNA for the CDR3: TGTGCCAGTAGTATGCTGAATTCGGGGGCTAATGAAAAACTGTTTTTT. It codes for CASSMLNSGANEKLFF. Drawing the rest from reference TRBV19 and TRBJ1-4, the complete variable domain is DGGITQSPKYLFRKEGQNVTLSCEQNLNHDAMYWYRQDPGQGLRLIYYSQIVNDFQKGDIAEGYSVSREKKESFPLTVTSAQKNPTAFYLCASSMLNSGANEKLFFGSGTQLSVL.

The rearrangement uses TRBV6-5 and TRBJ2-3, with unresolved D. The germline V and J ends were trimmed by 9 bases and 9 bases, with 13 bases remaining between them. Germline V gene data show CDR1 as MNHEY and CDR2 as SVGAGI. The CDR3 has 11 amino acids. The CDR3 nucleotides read TGTGCCAGTGAAACAACAACAACGCAGTATTTT. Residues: CASETTTTQYF.

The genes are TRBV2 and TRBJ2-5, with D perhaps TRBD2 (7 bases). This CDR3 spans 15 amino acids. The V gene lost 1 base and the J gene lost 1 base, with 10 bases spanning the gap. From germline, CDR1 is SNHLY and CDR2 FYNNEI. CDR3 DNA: TGTGCCAGCAGTGAAGGGCGGGGGCCCCAAGAGACCCAGTACTTC. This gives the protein CASSEGRGPQETQYF. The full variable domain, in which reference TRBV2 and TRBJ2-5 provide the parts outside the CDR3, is EPEVTQTPSHQVTQMGQEVILRCVPISNHLYFYWYRQILGQKVEFLVSFYNNEISEKSEIFDDQFSVERPDGSNFTLKIRSTKLEDSAMYFCASSEGRGPQETQYFGPGTRLLVL.

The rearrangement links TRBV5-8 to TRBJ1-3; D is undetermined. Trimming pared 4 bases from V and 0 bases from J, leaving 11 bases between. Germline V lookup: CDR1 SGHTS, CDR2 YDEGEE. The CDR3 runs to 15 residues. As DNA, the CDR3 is TGTGCCAGCAGCCCCCTTCTAATCTCTGGAAACACCATATATTTT. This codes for CASSPLLISGNTIYF.

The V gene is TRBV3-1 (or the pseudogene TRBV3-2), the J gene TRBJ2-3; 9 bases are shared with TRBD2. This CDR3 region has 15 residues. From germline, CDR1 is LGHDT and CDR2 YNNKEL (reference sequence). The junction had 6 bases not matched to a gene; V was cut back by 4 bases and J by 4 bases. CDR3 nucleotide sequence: TGTGCCAGCAGCCCCGCGGCGGGAGGGCCAGATACGCAGTATTTT. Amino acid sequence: CASSPAAGGPDTQYF.

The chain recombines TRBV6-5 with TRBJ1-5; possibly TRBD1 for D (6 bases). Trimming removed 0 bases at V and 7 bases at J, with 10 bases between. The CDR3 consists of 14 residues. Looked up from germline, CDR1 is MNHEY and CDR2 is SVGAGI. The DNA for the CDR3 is TGTGCCAGCAGTTACTCAAAGGGGGTACAGCCCCAGCATTTT. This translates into CASSYSKGVQPQHF.

The CDR3 DNA sequence: TGTGCCAGCAGCCCGCAGGGGGTCGGGACTCAGCCCCAGCATTTT. As protein: CASSPQGVGTQPQHF. The chain couples TRBV11-2 to TRBJ1-5; TRBD1 aligns across 7 bases. CDR1 SGHAT and CDR2 FQNNGV come from the germline V gene. This CDR3 region has 15 residues. Trimming at V came to 5 bases and at J to 6 bases, leaving 10 bases not matched to a gene. Variable domain in full (rest from reference TRBV11-2 and TRBJ1-5): EAGVAQSPRYKIIEKRQSVAFWCNPISGHATLYWYQQILGQGPKLLIQFQNNGVVDDSQLPKDRFSAERLKGVDSTLKIQPAKLEDSAVYLCASSPQGVGTQPQHFGDGTRLSIL.

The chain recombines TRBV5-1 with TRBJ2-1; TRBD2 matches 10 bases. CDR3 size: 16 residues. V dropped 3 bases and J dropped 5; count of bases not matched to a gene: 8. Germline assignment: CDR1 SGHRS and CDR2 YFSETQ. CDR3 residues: CASSSAGTSVHNEQFF. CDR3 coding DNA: TGCGCCAGCAGCTCCGCCGGGACTAGCGTACACAATGAGCAGTTCTTC.

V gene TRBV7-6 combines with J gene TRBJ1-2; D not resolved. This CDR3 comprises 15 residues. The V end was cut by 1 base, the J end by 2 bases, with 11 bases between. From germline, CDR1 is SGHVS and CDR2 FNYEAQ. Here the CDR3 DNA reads TGTGCCAGCAGCTTAGGAGTTGGGCCCAACTATGGCTACACCTTC. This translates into CASSLGVGPNYGYTF.

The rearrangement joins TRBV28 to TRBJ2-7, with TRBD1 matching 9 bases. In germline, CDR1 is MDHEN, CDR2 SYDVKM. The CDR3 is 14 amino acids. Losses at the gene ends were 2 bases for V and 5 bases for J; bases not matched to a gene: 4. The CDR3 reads CASSLGTGPDEQYF. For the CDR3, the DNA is TGTGCCAGCAGTTTAGGGACAGGGCCCGACGAGCAGTACTTC.

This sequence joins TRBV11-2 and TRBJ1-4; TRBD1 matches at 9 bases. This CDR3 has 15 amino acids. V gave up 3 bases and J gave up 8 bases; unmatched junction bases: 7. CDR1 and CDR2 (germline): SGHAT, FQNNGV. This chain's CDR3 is CASSFWTGVREKLFF. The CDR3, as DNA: TGTGCCAGCAGCTTCTGGACAGGGGTTCGGGAAAAACTGTTTTTT.

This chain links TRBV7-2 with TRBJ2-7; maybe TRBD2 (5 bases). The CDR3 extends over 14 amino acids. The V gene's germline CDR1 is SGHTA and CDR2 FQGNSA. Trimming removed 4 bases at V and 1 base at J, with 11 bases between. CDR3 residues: CASSSSSGSYEQYF. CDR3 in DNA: TGTGCCAGCAGCTCCTCGAGCGGTTCCTACGAGCAGTACTTC.

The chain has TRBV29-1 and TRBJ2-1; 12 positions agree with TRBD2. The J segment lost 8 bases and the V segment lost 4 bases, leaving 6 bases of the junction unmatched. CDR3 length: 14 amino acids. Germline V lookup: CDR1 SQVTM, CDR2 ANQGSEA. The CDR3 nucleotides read TGCAGCGTTGTGACTAGCGGGAGTGGGGATGAGCAGTTCTTC. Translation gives CSVVTSGSGDEQFF.

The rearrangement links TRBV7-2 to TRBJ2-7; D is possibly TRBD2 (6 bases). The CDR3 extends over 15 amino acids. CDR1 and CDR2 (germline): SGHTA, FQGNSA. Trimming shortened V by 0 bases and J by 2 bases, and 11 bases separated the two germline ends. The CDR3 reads CASSLALVAAYEQYF. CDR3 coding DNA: TGTGCCAGCAGCTTAGCGTTGGTAGCGGCCTACGAGCAGTACTTC. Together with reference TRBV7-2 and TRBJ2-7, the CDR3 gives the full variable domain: GAGVSQSPSNKVTEKGKDVELRCDPISGHTALYWYRQSLGQGLEFLIYFQGNSAPDKSGLPSDRFSAERTGGSVSTLTIQRTQQEDSAVYLCASSLALVAAYEQYFGPGTRLTVT.

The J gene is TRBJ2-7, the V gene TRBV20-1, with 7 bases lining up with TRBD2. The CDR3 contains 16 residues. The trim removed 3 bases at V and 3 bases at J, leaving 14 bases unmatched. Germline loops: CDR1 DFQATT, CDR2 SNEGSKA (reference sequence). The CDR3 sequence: CSASTVAGLKNYEQYF. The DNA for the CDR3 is TGCAGTGCTAGTACGGTTGCGGGACTAAAGAACTACGAGCAGTACTTC.

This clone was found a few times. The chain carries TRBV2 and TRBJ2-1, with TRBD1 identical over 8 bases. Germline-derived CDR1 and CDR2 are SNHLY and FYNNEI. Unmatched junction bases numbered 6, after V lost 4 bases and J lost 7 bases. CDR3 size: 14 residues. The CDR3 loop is CASSAKWTGNEQFF. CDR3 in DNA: TGTGCCAGCAGTGCGAAATGGACAGGGAATGAGCAGTTCTTC.

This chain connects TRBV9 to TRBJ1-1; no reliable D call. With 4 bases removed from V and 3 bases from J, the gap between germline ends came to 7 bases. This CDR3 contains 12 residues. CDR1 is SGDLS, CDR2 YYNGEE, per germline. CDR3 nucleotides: TGTGCCAGCAGCATACGGGACACTGAAGCTTTCTTT. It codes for CASSIRDTEAFF.

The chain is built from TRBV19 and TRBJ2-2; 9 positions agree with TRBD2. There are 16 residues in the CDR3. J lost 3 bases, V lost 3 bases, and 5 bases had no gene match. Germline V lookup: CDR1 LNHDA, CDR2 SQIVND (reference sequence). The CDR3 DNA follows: TGTGCCAGTAGTATTGGTAGCGGGGGAGACACCGGGGAGCTGTTTTTT. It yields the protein CASSIGSGGDTGELFF.

The CDR3 loop reads CASSNTFRTNNEKLFF. CDR3 sequence (DNA): TGTGCCAGCAGCAATACGTTCAGAACTAATAATGAAAAACTGTTTTTT. The V gene is TRBV21-1, the J gene TRBJ1-4. TRBV21-1 is described as a pseudogene. CDR3 length: 16 residues.